This paragraph covers one T cell receptor (beta chain) sequence. The data originate from a study of T cell responses to AZD1222 COVID-19 vaccine. Germline V gene sequence: CDR1 SGHTA, CDR2 FQGNSA. J was trimmed by 4 bases and V by 6 bases; bases with no gene match: 7. The CDR3 has 14 residues. Some clones are missing from TCRdb's copy, which holds only in-frame ones; the method was immunoSEQ multiplex PCR. Here the sample spans around 160,000 clones, 91% being singletons. This clonotype originated in an adult in good health. Sequenced here: peripheral blood, sampled on day 0 of AZD1222 vaccination. The V gene is TRBV7-2, the J gene TRBJ1-2; TRBD1 matches at 8 bases. The CDR3 DNA reads TGTGCCAGCAGGCCTCCGGGACAGGTCTATGGCTACACCTTC. Translated, it gives CASRPPGQVYGYTF. The variable domain in full, completed from reference TRBV7-2 and TRBJ1-2, reads GAGVSQSPSNKVTEKGKDVELRCDPISGHTALYWYRQSLGQGLEFLIYFQGNSAPDKSGLPSDRFSAERTGGSVSTLTIQRTQQEDSAVYLCASRPPGQVYGYTFGSGTRLTVV.